The entry below gives a single T cell receptor (beta chain) sequence along with its context. Antigen specificity is unknown. The data stem from a study of PD-1 blockade in classical Hodgkin lymphoma. The time point: cycle 4 day 1 (C4D1), after more than 5 weeks of nivolumab. Every one of the patients relapsed after autologous stem cell transplantation (brentuximab vedotin exposure was variable). Looked up from germline, CDR1 is LNHDA and CDR2 is SQIVND (reference sequence). Trimming left V 1 base short and J 7 bases short, with 15 bases between. CDR3 size: 15 residues. Study findings and constraints: Whoever responded completely had baseline diversity much like that seen in newly diagnosed patients.

The protocol was immunoSEQ multiplex PCR, while the TCRdb copy is restricted to in-frame clones and leaves out a portion. The top ten hold 2.9% of the sample, which has tens of thousands of clones, 90% seen once. This receptor was identified in a human donor with classical Hodgkin lymphoma. The material sequenced was peripheral blood mononuclear cells (PBMCs), taken before the fourth cycle of nivolumab. This sequence joins TRBV19 and TRBJ2-3; no clear D. The CDR3 reads CASSIAPFNENTQYF. CDR3 bases: TGTGCCAGTAGTATAGCCCCCTTTAATGAAAATACGCAGTATTTT.